Listed below are T cell receptor beta chains from one sample, sequenced in a study of T-cell reconstitution after alpha-beta-depleted transplantation in children. A single record per CDR3 protein comes from TCRdb applying MiXCR to the PCR reads. This table holds fewer than 700,000 distinct CDR3 sequences, 10% to 15% found once. This specimen was PBMCs, mostly from graft donor cells, taken 360 days after TCRalphabeta/CD19-depleted stem cell transplant. All receptors come from a male patient between 10 and 17 years old who had a stem cell transplant for acute myeloid leukemia, so the T cells may come from the graft donor. Both conserved end residues are part of each CDR3. A D gene is named only where the DNA matches it firmly. Clone size, where shown, is once, few, many, or a class for clones that have expanded.

TRBD2	TRBV5-1	TRBJ2-7	-	TGCGCCAGCAGCTTGTATGGTCTAGCGGGAGGCTACGAGCAGTACTTC	CASSLYGLAGGYEQYF
-	TRBV29-1	TRBJ2-6	-	TGCAGCGTAAAGCTTCCGCGCTCTGGGGCCAACGTCCTGACTTTC	CSVKLPRSGANVLTF
TRBD2	TRBV3-1	TRBJ2-5	few	TGTGCCAGCAGCCCGGAGGGACTAGCGCAAGAGACCCAGTACTTC	CASSPEGLAQETQYF
-	TRBV9	TRBJ2-1	-	TGTGCCAGCAGCGTAATGGAGCGGGCCTACAATGAGCAGTTCTTC	CASSVMERAYNEQFF
-	TRBV12-3/TRBV12-4	TRBJ1-1	-	TGTGCCAGCAGTTTTGTGGGGTACGGGAGCACTGAAGCTTTCTTT	CASSFVGYGSTEAFF
TRBD2	TRBV28	TRBJ2-7	few	TGTGCCAGCAGTTTATTCCCTAGCGGGAGACACCGGGACTACGAGCAGTACTTC	CASSLFPSGRHRDYEQYF
-	TRBV15	TRBJ1-2	few	TGTGCCACCAGCAGAGACAGGGACATGGAAGGCTACACCTTC	CATSRDRDMEGYTF
-	TRBV5-1	TRBJ2-2	few	TGCGCCAGCAAGCGTCAGGGGGGCCAAGCGGTCACCGGGGAGCTGTTTTTT	CASKRQGGQAVTGELFF
-	TRBV12-3/TRBV12-4	TRBJ2-2	few	TGTGCCAGCAGTTCCCCCGGGGGCTCGAACACCGGGGAGCTGTTTTTT	CASSSPGGSNTGELFF
-	TRBV14	TRBJ2-3	few	TGTGCCAGCAGCCAAGGTGTCAAGTCCACAGATACGCAGTATTTT	CASSQGVKSTDTQYF
-	TRBV15	TRBJ2-2	-	TGTGCCACCAGCAGGCCCCGATACACCGGGGAGCTGTTTTTT	CATSRPRYTGELFF
TRBD2	TRBV7-6	TRBJ2-7	-	TGTGCCAGCAGCCGTGCGACTAGCCCTATAATAAGCTCCTACGAGCAGTACTTC	CASSRATSPIISSYEQYF
-	TRBV30	TRBJ1-2	-	TGTGCCTGGAGTGTGATTGGGCATTACTATGGCTACACCTTC	CAWSVIGHYYGYTF
TRBD2	TRBV29-1	TRBJ2-4	many	TGCAGCGCCTCTCCCGGGACTAGCGGGAGTGGGGCCAAAAACATTCAGTACTTC	CSASPGTSGSGAKNIQYF
-	TRBV7-9	TRBJ1-1	few	TGTGCCAGCAGGCGACAAGACATGAACACTGAAGCTTTCTTT	CASRRQDMNTEAFF
-	TRBV5-1	TRBJ2-4	-	TGCGCCAGCAGCTCAACAGGGTGGGGAGCCAAAAACATTCAGTACTTC	CASSSTGWGAKNIQYF